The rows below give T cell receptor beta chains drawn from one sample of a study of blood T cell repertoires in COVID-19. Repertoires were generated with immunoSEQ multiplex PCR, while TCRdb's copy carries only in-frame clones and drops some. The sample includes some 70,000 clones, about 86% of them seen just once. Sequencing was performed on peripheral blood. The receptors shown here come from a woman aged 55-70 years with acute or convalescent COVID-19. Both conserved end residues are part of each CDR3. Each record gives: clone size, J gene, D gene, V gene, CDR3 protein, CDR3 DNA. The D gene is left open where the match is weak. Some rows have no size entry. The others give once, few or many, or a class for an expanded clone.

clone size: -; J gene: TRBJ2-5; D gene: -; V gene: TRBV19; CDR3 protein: CASTMGASLQETQYF; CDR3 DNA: TGTGCCAGTACGATGGGGGCTAGTCTGCAAGAGACCCAGTACTTC
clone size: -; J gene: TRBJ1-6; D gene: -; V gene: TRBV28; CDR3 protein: CASTSMGGNSPLHF; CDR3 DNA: TGTGCCAGCACCTCTATGGGGGGGAATTCACCCCTCCACTTT
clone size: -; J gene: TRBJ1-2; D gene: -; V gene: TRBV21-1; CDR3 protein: CASSTSDRDGYTF; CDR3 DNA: TGTGCCAGCAGCACTAGCGACAGGGATGGCTACACCTTC
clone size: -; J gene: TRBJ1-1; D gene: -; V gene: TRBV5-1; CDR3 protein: CASSSQSSSTEAFF; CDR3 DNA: TGCGCCAGCAGCTCTCAAAGCTCGAGCACTGAAGCTTTCTTT
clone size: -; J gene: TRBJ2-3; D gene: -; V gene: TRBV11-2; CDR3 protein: CASSVRPSRLADTQYF; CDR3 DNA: TGTGCCAGCAGCGTACGCCCTTCGCGGTTGGCAGATACGCAGTATTTT
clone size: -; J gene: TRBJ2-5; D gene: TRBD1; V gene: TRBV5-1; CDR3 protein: CASSGGRGPQETQYF; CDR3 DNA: TGCGCCAGCAGCGGGGGAAGGGGGCCTCAAGAGACCCAGTACTTC
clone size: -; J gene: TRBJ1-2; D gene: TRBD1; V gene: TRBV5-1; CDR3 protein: CASSPGTGANYGYTF; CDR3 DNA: TGCGCCAGCAGCCCGGGGACAGGGGCAAACTATGGCTACACCTTC
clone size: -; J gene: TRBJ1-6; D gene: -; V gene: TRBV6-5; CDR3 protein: CASSSGHPGNSPLHF; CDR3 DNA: TGTGCCAGCAGTTCGGGACACCCAGGGAATTCACCCCTCCACTTT
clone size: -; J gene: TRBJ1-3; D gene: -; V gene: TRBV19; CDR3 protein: CASRGRSGGNTIYF; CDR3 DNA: TGTGCCAGTAGAGGGAGGAGTGGCGGAAACACCATATATTTT
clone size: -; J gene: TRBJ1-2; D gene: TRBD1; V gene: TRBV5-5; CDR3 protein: CASSPGTGFSYGYTF; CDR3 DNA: TGTGCCAGCAGCCCGGGGACAGGGTTTAGCTATGGCTACACCTTC
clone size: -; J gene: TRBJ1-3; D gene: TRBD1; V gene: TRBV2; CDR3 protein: CASSLQGVLNSGNTIYF; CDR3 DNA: TGTGCCAGCAGTCTACAGGGGGTTCTCAACTCTGGAAACACCATATATTTT
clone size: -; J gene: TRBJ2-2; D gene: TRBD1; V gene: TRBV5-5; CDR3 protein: CASSLRIQGTGGTGELFF; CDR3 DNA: TGTGCCAGCAGCTTGAGAATTCAGGGGACAGGGGGGACCGGGGAGCTGTTTTTT
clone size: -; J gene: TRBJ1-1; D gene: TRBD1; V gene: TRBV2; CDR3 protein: CASSEGQGFTEAFF; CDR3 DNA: TGTGCCAGCAGTGAAGGACAGGGTTTCACTGAAGCTTTCTTT
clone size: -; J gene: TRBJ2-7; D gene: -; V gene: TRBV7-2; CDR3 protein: CASSLGGRPSSLSYF; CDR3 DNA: TGTGCCAGCAGCTTAGGGGGCCGTCCCAGCTCATTATCGTACTTC
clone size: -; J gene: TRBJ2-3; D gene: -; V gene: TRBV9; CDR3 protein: CASSVAGASYTDTQYF; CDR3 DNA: TGTGCCAGCAGCGTAGCTGGGGCATCCTACACAGATACGCAGTATTTT
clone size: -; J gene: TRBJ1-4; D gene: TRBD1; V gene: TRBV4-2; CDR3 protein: CASSLDRGNEKLFF; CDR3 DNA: TGTGCCAGCAGCCTAGACAGGGGTAATGAAAAACTGTTTTTT
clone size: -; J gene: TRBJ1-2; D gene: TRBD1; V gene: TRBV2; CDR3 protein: CASSGTGGEYGYTF; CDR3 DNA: TGTGCCAGCAGCGGGACAGGGGGCGAGTATGGCTACACCTTC
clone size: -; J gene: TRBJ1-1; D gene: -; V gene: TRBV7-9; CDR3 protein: CASSLQGYTEAFF; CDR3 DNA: TGTGCCAGCAGCCTACAGGGTTATACTGAAGCTTTCTTT
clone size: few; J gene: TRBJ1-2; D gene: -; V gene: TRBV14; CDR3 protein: CASSQGRGLYGYTF; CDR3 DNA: TGTGCCAGCAGCCAGGGCAGGGGATTATATGGCTACACCTTC
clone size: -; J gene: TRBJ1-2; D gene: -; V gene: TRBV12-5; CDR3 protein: CASGLGGLGYTF; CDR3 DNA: TGTGCTAGTGGTTTGGGGGGACTGGGCTACACCTTC
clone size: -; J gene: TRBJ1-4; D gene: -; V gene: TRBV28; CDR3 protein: CASSSGGQGSEKLFF; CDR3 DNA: TGTGCCAGCAGTTCAGGCGGCCAAGGGAGTGAAAAACTGTTTTTT
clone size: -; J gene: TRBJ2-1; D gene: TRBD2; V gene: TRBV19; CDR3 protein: CASSITRGLAGNEQFF; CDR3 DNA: TGTGCCAGTAGTATTACCCGAGGACTAGCGGGCAATGAGCAGTTCTTC
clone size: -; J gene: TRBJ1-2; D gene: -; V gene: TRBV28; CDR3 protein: CASTLGRRTARGYTF; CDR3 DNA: TGTGCCAGCACCCTGGGCCGTAGGACAGCTAGGGGCTACACCTTC
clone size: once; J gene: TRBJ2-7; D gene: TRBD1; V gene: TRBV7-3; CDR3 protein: CASSSGTGAKEQYF; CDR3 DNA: TGTGCCAGCAGCTCCGGGACAGGGGCTAAGGAGCAGTACTTC
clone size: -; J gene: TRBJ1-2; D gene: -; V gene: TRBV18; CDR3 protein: CASSPPSFQGGYGYTF; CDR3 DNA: TGTGCCAGCTCACCACCGTCGTTTCAGGGCGGTTATGGCTACACCTTC
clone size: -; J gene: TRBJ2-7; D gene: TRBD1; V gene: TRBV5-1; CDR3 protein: CASSPTTGKFYEQYF; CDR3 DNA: TGCGCCAGCAGCCCGACGACAGGGAAATTCTACGAGCAGTACTTC
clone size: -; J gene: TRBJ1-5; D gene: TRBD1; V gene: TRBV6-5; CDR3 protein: CASSYGGQGSPQHF; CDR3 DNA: TGTGCCAGCAGTTACGGCGGACAGGGATCGCCCCAGCATTTT
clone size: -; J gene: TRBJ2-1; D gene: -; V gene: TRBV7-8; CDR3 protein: CASSSFSGRAPYNEQFF; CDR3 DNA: TGTGCCAGCAGCTCGTTTAGTGGGAGAGCCCCCTACAATGAGCAGTTCTTC
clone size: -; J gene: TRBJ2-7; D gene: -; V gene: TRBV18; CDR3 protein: CASSPRRGLSYEQYF; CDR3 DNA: TGTGCCAGCTCACCACGGAGGGGGCTTAGCTACGAGCAGTACTTC
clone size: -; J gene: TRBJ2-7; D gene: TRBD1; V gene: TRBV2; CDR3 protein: CASSGQGAVDEQYF; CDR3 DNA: TGTGCCAGCAGCGGACAGGGGGCTGTAGACGAGCAGTACTTC
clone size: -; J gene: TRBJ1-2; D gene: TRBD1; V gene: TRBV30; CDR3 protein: CAWREDRAGYGYTF; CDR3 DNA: TGTGCCTGGAGGGAGGACAGGGCCGGCTATGGCTACACCTTC